This T cell receptor beta chain was recovered during a study of T cells of healthy individuals. This clonotype was counted a few times. CDR3 length: 15 amino acids. TCRdb passed the 5' RACE reads through MiXCR, listing each CDR3 protein once. The sample holds 50,000 to 55,000 distinct CDR3 sequences, roughly 14% seen once. V and J are TRBV3-2 and TRBJ2-3; the table gives TRBD2 as D, unverified against the DNA. TRBV3-2 counts as a pseudogene. This clonotype was obtained from a human donor in good health. CDR3 DNA: TGTGCCAGCAGCCTATGTGGCCAGACCCGGGATACGCAGTATTTT. This gives the protein CASSLCGQTRDTQYF.